This TCR beta chain was sequenced for a study of cytomegalovirus exposure and HLA in healthy donors. This cohort consisted of healthy bone marrow donors. PCR was performed using 60 Vbeta and 13 Jbeta primers. Libraries were prepared by immunoSEQ multiplex PCR; TCRdb keeps only in-frame clonotypes and omits some of them. This table has 60,000 to 85,000 clones, roughly 88% appearing once. Germline values: CDR1 SEHNR, CDR2 FQNEAQ (reference sequence). The CDR3 loop spans 15 amino acids. Deletions cut 2 bases from V and 7 bases from J, with 17 bases between. The chain couples TRBV7-9 to TRBJ1-2, with D hard to call. The source of this sequence is a man aged 65 to 85 in good health and CMV-seropositive. The sample taken for sequencing was PBMCs. CDR3 nucleotide sequence: TGTGCCAGCAGCTTACATACACTCTCTTCGGGTGGCTACACCTTC. It translates to CASSLHTLSSGGYTF. Full variable domain (outside the CDR3, taken from reference TRBV7-9 and TRBJ1-2): DTGVSQNPRHKITKRGQNVTFRCDPISEHNRLYWYRQTLGQGPEFLTYFQNEAQLEKSRLLSDRFSAERPKGSFSTLEIQRTEQGDSAMYLCASSLHTLSSGGYTFGSGTRLTVV.